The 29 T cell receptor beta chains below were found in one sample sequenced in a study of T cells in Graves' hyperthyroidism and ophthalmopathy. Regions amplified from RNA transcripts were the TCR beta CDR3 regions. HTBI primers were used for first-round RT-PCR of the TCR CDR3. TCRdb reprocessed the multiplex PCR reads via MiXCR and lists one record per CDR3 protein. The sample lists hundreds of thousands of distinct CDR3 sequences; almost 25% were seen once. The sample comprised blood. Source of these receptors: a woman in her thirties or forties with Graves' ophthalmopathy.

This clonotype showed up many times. CDR3 region: CSAIRGGGYEQYF. The CDR3 bases are TGCAGTGCTATACGTGGAGGAGGCTACGAGCAGTACTTC. This chain joins TRBV20-1 and TRBJ2-7, with D maybe TRBD2 (5 bases). The CDR3 runs 13 residues. Per the germline V gene, CDR1 is DFQATT and CDR2 is SNEGSKA (reference sequence). The V end was cut by 4 bases, the J end by 3 bases, with 13 bases between.

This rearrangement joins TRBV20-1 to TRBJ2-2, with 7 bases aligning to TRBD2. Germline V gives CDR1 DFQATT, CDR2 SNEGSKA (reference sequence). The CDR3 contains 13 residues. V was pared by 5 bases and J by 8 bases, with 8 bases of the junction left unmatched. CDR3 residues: CSALLAGAGELFF. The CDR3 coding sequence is TGCAGTGCTCTTCTGGCGGGAGCTGGGGAGCTGTTTTTT.

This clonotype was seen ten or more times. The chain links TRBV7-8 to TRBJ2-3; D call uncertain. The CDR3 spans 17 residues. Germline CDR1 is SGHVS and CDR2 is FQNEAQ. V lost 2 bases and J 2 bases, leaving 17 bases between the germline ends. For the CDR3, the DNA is TGTGCCAGCAGCTTACAGGAAGACCGTGCCTTCACAGATACGCAGTATTTT. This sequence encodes CASSLQEDRAFTDTQYF.

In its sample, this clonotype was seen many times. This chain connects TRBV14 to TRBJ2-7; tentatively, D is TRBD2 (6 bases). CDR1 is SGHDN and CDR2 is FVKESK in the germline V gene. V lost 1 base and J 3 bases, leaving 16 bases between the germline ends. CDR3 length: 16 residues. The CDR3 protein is CASSQGLERELYEQYF. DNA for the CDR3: TGTGCCAGCAGCCAAGGACTGGAACGGGAGCTCTACGAGCAGTACTTC.

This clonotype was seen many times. CDR3 sequence reads: CAWDRQGVSTEAFF. As DNA, the CDR3 is TGTGCCTGGGACCGACAGGGGGTGAGCACTGAAGCTTTCTTT. This rearrangement joins TRBV30 to TRBJ1-1, with TRBD1 matching 9 bases. V dropped 5 bases and J dropped 4; count of bases not matched to a gene: 8. This CDR3 has 14 residues. Germline CDR1 reads GTSNPN; CDR2 reads SVGIG (reference sequence).

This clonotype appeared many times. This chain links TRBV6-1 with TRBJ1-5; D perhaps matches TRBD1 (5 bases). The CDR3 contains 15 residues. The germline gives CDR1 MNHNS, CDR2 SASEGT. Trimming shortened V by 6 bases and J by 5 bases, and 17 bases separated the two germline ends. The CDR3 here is CASSPIGGTHQPQHF. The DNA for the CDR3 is TGTGCCAGCAGCCCCATTGGGGGAACGCATCAGCCCCAGCATTTT.

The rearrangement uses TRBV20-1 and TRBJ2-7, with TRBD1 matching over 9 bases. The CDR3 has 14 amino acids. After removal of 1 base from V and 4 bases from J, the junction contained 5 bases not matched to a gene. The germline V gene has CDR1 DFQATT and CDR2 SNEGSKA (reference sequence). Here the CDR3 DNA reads TGCAGTGCTAGAGCGGGGGACAGGGTTTACGAGCAGTACTTC. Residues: CSARAGDRVYEQYF.

The CDR3: CASSEGRNPNYGYTF. The CDR3 DNA sequence: TGTGCCAGCAGTGAAGGACGGAATCCTAACTATGGCTACACCTTC. This rearrangement joins TRBV6-1 to TRBJ1-2, with unresolved D. Deletions cut 1 base from V and 0 bases from J, with 9 bases between. The CDR3 length is 15 residues. The germline V gene has CDR1 MNHNS and CDR2 SASEGT.

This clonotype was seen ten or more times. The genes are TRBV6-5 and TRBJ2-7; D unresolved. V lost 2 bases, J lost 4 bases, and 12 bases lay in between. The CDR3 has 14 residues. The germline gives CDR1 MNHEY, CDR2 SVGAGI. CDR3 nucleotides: TGTGCCAGCAGTTACGGATCCTCCTCTTACGAGCAGTACTTC. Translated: CASSYGSSSYEQYF.

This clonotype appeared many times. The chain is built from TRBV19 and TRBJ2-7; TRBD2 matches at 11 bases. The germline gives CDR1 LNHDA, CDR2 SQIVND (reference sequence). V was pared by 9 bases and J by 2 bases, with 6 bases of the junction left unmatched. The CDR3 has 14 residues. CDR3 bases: TGTGCCAGCTCTAGCGGGAGGAGGACCTACGAGCAGTACTTC. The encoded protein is CASSSGRRTYEQYF.

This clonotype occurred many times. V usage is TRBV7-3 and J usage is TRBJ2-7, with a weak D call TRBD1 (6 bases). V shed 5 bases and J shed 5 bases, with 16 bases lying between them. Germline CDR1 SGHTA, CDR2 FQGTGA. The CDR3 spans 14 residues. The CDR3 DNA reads TGTGCCAGCAGCCCAGGGGACCAGATGAACGAGCAGTACTTC. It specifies CASSPGDQMNEQYF.

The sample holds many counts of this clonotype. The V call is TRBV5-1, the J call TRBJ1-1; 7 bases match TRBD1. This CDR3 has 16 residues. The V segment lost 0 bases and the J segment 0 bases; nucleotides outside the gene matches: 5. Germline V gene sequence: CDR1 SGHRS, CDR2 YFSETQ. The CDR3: CASSLGTGPMNTEAFF. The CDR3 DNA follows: TGCGCCAGCAGCTTGGGGACAGGACCAATGAACACTGAAGCTTTCTTT.

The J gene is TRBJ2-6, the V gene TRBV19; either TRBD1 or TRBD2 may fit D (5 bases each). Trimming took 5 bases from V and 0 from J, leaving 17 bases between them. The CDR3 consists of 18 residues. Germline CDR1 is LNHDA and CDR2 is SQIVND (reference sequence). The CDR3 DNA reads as TGTGCCAGTAGTGCCAGGGAGCCCCACTCCTCTGGGGCCAACGTCCTGACTTTC. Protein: CASSAREPHSSGANVLTF.

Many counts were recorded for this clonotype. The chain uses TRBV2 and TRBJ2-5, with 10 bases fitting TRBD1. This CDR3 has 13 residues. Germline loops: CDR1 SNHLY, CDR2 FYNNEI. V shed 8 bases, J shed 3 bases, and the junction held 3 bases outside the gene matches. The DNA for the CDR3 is TGTGCCAGCTCCGGGACAGGGGAAGAGACCCAGTACTTC. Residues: CASSGTGEETQYF.

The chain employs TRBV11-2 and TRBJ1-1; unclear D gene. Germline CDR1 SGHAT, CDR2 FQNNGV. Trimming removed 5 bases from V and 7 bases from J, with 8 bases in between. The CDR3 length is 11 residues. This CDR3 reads CASSISVEAFF. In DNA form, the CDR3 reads TGTGCCAGCAGCATCTCAGTTGAAGCTTTCTTT.

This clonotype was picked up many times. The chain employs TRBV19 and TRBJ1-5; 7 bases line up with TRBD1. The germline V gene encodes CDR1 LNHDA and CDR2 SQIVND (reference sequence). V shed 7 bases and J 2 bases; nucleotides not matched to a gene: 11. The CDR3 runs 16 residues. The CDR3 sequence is CASNGQAGLGNQPQHF. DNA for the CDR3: TGTGCCAGTAACGGACAGGCCGGGCTGGGCAATCAGCCCCAGCATTTT.

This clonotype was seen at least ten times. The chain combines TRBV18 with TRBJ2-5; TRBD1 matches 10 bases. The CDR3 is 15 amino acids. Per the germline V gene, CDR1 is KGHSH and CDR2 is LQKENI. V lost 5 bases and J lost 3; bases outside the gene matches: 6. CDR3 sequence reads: CASSYIGQGEETQYF. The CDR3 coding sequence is TGTGCCAGCTCATATATCGGACAGGGGGAAGAGACCCAGTACTTC.

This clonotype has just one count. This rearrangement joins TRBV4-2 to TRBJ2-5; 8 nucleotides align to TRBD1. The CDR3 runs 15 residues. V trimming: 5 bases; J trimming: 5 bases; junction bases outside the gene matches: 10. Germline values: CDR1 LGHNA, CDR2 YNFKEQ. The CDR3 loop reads CASSFTQGAHETQYF. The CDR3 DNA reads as TGTGCCAGCAGCTTTACCCAGGGGGCGCATGAGACCCAGTACTTC.

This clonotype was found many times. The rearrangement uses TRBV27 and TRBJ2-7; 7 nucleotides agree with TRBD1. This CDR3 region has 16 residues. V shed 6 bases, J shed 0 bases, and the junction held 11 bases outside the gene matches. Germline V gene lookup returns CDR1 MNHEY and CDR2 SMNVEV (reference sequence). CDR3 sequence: CASSKNRGSASYEQYF. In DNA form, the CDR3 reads TGTGCCAGCAGCAAGAACAGGGGTTCGGCCTCCTACGAGCAGTACTTC.

The CDR3 is CASSYMGGEGPQHF. The CDR3 DNA is TGTGCCAGCAGTTACATGGGGGGTGAGGGGCCCCAGCATTTT. V usage is TRBV6-5 and J usage is TRBJ1-5, with a weak D call TRBD1 (5 bases). The germline V gene encodes CDR1 MNHEY and CDR2 SVGAGI. The CDR3 is 14 residues long. V lost 2 bases, J lost 9 bases, and 14 bases lay in between.

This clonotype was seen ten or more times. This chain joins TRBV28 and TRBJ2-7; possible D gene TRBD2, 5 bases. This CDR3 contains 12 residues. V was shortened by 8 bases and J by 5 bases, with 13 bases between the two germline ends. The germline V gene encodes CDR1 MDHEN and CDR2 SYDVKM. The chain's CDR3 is CASRTTSHEQYF. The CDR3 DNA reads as TGTGCCAGCCGAACTACTAGTCACGAGCAGTACTTC.

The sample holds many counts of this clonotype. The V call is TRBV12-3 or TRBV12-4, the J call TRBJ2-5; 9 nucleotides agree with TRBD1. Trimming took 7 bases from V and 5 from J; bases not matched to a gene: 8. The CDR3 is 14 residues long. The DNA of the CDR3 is TGTGCCAGCACCCTAGGGACAGGGAGGGAGACCCAGTACTTC. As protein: CASTLGTGRETQYF.

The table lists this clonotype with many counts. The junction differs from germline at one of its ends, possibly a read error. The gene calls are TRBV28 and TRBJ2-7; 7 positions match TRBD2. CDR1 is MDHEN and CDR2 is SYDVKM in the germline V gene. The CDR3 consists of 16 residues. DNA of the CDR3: TGTGCCAGCAGTTTAGGGGGGGGGTCTTCCTTCTACGGGCAGTACTTC. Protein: CASSLGGGSSFYGQYF.

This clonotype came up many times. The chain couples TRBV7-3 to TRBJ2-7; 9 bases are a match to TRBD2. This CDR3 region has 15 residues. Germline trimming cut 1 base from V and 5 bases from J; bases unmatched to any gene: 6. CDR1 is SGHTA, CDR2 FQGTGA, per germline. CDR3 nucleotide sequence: TGTGCCAGCAGCTTAAACAGCGGGAGGATCAACGAGCAGTACTTC. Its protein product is CASSLNSGRINEQYF.

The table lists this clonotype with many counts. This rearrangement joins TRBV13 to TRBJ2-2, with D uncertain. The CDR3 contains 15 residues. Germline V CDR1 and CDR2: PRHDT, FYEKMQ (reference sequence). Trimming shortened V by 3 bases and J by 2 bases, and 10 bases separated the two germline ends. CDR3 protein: CASSFRQENTGELFF. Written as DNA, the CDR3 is TGTGCCAGCAGCTTCAGACAAGAAAACACCGGGGAGCTGTTTTTT.

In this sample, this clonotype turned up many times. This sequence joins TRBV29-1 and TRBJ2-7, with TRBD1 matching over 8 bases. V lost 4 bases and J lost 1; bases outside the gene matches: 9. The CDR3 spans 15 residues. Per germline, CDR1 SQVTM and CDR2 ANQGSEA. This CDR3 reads CSVVRQGSKSYEQYF. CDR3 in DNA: TGCAGCGTTGTAAGACAGGGGAGTAAGTCCTACGAGCAGTACTTC.

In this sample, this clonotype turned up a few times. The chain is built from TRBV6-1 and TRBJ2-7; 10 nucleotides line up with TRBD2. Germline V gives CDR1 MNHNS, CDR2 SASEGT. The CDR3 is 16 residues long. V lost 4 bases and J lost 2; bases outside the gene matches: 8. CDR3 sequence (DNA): TGTGCCAGCAGTGCGATGGAAGCGGGAGGGCCCTACGAGCAGTACTTC. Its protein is CASSAMEAGGPYEQYF.

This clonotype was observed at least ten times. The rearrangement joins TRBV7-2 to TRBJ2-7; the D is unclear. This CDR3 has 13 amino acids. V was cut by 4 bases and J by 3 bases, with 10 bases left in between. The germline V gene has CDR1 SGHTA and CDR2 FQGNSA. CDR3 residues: CASSSRAFYEQYF. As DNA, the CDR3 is TGTGCCAGCAGCTCTAGGGCATTCTACGAGCAGTACTTC.

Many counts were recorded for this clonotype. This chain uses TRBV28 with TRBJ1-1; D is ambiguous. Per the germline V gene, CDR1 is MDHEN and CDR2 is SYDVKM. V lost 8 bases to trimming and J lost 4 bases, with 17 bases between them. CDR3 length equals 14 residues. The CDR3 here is CASVPNGRVTEAFF. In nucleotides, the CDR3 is TGTGCCAGCGTACCCAACGGACGGGTCACTGAAGCTTTCTTT.